This entry concerns a single T cell receptor beta chain. Its target is not known. There are 17 residues in the CDR3. From germline, CDR1 is MNHNS and CDR2 SASEGT. The germline V and J ends were trimmed by 2 bases and 7 bases, with 21 bases remaining between them. The record originates from a study of T cell repertoires in cytomegalovirus infection. Study background: HLA-B-restricted CMV epitopes that are well studied were used alongside recently identified HLA-C-restricted ones. A matching HLA type, together with CMV infection, was signaled by public TCR beta signatures. The study, taken as a whole, reports: The study identified carriers of CMV plus the relevant HLA from cumulative public TCR beta family frequency. Ex vivo, HLA-C-restricted CMV-specific TCR beta clonotypes prevailed over the rest of the response.

TCRdb processed the reads anew with MiXCR; each CDR3 protein has one entry. The sample carries around 50,000 distinct CDR3 sequences, more than 15% recorded once. Sequenced here: CD8+ T cells from cultured PBMCs, sampled from culture after CMV antigen stimulation. This rearrangement joins TRBV6-1 to TRBJ2-1; TRBD2 might be the D (6 bases). The clonotype originates from a human donor in good health (CMV status not recorded). Some clones in this sample may be carry-over from other donors' samples. DNA of the CDR3: TGTGCCAGCAGTGAAAATTTAGTGGGAGGCCCGGGGAATGAGCAGTTCTTC. This sequence encodes CASSENLVGGPGNEQFF.